The 3 T cell receptor beta chains below come from one sample, sequenced in a study of preoperative IRX-2 immunotherapy in early breast cancer. Data came from immunoSEQ multiplex PCR; TCRdb stores just in-frame clones and leaves some out. The repertoire has 20,000 to 30,000 clones, around 80% of them found once; the top ten carry less than 7.5%. Treatment here: preoperative locoregional IRX-2 cytokine immunotherapy. The input for sequencing was lymph node tissue, taken after IRX-2 immunotherapy. These receptors were taken from a human donor with breast cancer.

This clone was observed a few times. V usage is TRBV30 and J usage is TRBJ1-3; 7 nucleotides match TRBD1. The CDR3 covers 13 residues. CDR1 is GTSNPN, CDR2 SVGIG, per germline (reference sequence). CDR3 region: CAQTQGAGNTIYF. CDR3 DNA sequence: TGTGCGCAAACTCAGGGGGCTGGAAACACCATATATTTT.

The chain combines TRBV6-8 with TRBJ1-1; maybe TRBD1 (6 bases). The CDR3 is 14 residues long. Germline loops: CDR1 MNHGY, CDR2 SAAAGT. V dropped 6 bases and J dropped 5 bases, with 16 bases sitting between them. This CDR3 is CASSMEQGRTEAFF. CDR3 DNA sequence: TGTGCCAGCAGCATGGAGCAGGGGAGGACTGAAGCTTTCTTT.

This rearrangement joins TRBV29-1 to TRBJ1-1; 8 bases agree with TRBD1. CDR1 is SQVTM, CDR2 ANQGSEA, per germline. Trimming removed 5 bases from V and 6 bases from J; junction bases left unmatched: 14. The CDR3 runs to 15 residues. The CDR3 here is CSVPTITGGRPEAFF. CDR3 nucleotides: TGCAGCGTTCCCACCATTACAGGGGGGAGGCCTGAAGCTTTCTTT.